This paragraph covers one TCR beta chain sequence. The ends were cut back, 5 bases at V and 4 bases at J, with 18 bases in the middle. CDR1 and CDR2 (germline): SGDLS, YYNGEE. The CDR3 loop spans 15 amino acids. This sample is drawn from a study of T cell changes during pregnancy in multiple sclerosis. Generated by immunoSEQ multiplex PCR, the TCRdb table keeps only in-frame clones and is missing some. The sample yields 100,000 or so clones, about nine tenths seen once. This TCR was sampled from a female donor in good health, enrolled as a control in a pregnancy study. The J gene is TRBJ1-1, the V gene TRBV9; tentatively, D is TRBD1 (6 bases). The source material was peripheral blood, sampled in the second trimester of pregnancy. The CDR3: CASRAGWGPATEAFF. CDR3 DNA: TGTGCCAGCAGAGCCGGGTGGGGGCCCGCCACTGAAGCTTTCTTT.